This TCR beta chain was sequenced in a study of shared clonotypes between healthy human individuals. Study summary: The plates for each donor numbered three CD4 naive, three CD4 memory, two CD8 naive and one CD8 memory.

Data came from immunoSEQ multiplex PCR; TCRdb stores just in-frame clones and leaves some out. The sample has about 2.4 million clones; over 85% are singletons. Germline V lookup: CDR1 SGHAT, CDR2 FQNNGV. The CDR3 has 16 residues. Trimming pared 2 bases from V and 2 bases from J, leaving 10 bases between. Sequenced sample: naive CD4+ T cells from PBMCs. Subset described: CD45RA+ positively selected. The chain links TRBV11-2 to TRBJ2-6; unclear D gene. The clonotype was recovered from a young man in good health. Some clones in this sample may be carry-over from other donors' samples. CDR3: CASSLYSGPGANVLTF. CDR3 in DNA: TGTGCCAGCAGCTTATACTCGGGCCCTGGGGCCAACGTCCTGACTTTC.